This TCR beta chain is drawn from a study of glioma-infiltrating T cells. This clonotype was seen repeatedly, ten times or more. The iRepertoire nested amplicon-rescue multiplex PCR amplified TCR alpha and beta CDR3s from RNA. Each CDR3 protein is one row after TCRdb ran MiXCR on the multiplex PCR reads. Of fewer than 200,000 distinct CDR3 sequences in the sample, more than 35% were seen once. Material for sequencing was glioma tissue, nonneoplastic brain tissue, or PBMCs (not recorded which). This clonotype was sampled from a human donor with low-grade glioma or glioblastoma, undergoing nonglioma brain surgery, or in good health (not recorded which).

CDR3 residues: CASSKAGQFNYGYTF. The DNA of the CDR3 is TGTGCCAGCAGCAAAGCAGGACAGTTTAACTATGGCTACACCTTC. The chain combines TRBV7-9 with TRBJ1-2, with D perhaps TRBD1 (6 bases). The CDR3 loop spans 15 amino acids. The germline gives CDR1 SEHNR, CDR2 FQNEAQ (reference sequence). Trimming removed 5 bases from V and 1 base from J, with 14 bases in between.